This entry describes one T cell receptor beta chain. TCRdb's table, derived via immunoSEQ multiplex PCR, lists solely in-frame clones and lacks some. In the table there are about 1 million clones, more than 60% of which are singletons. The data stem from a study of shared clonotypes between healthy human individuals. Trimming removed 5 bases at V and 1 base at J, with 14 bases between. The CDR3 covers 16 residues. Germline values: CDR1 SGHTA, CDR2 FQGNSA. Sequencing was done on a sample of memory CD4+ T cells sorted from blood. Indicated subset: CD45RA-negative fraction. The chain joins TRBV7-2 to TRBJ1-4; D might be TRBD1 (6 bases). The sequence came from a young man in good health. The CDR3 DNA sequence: TGTGCCAGCAGCCGAAAGGACAGTTTAACTAATGAAAAACTGTTTTTT. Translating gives CASSRKDSLTNEKLFF.